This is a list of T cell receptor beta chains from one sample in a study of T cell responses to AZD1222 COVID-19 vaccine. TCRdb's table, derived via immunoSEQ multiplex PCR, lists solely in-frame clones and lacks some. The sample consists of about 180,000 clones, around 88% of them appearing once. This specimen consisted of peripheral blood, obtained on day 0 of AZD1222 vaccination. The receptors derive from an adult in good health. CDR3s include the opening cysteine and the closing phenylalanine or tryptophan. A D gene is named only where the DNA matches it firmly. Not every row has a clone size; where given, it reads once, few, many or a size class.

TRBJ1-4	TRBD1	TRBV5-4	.	CASSSRTGWDEKLFF	TGTGCCAGCAGCTCAAGGACAGGGTGGGATGAAAAACTGTTTTTT
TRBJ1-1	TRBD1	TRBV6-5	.	CASSQGGFPEAFF	TGTGCCAGCAGCCAGGGGGGATTCCCTGAAGCTTTCTTT
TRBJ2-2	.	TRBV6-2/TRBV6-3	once	CASSSLRQTGANTGELFF	TGTGCCAGCAGTTCACTCCGGCAGACCGGCGCGAACACCGGGGAGCTGTTTTTT
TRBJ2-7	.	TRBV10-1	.	CASSESKGYEQYF	TGCGCCAGCAGTGAGTCCAAGGGTTACGAGCAGTACTTC
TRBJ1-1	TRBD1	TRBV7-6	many	CASSLEGQGKTEAFF	TGTGCCAGCAGCTTAGAGGGACAGGGTAAAACTGAAGCTTTCTTT
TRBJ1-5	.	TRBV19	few	CASSSWTVAVGQPQHF	TGTGCCAGTAGTTCTTGGACAGTTGCCGTTGGTCAGCCCCAGCATTTT
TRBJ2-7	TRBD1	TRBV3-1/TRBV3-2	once	CASSPRTGIYEQYF	TGTGCCAGCAGCCCCCGGACAGGAATCTACGAGCAGTACTTC
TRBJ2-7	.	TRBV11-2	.	CASSLGTYEQYF	TGTGCCAGCAGCCTCGGGACCTACGAGCAGTACTTC
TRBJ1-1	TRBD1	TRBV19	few	CASSPGTGMLTEAFF	TGTGCCAGTAGTCCTGGGACAGGGATGCTCACTGAAGCTTTCTTT
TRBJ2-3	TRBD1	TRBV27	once	CASSLRQGSPTDTQYF	TGTGCCAGCAGTTTAAGACAGGGGTCCCCCACAGATACGCAGTATTTT
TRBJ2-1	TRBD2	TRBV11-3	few	CASSLGSGRAGNEQFF	TGTGCCAGCAGCTTAGGTAGCGGGAGGGCGGGCAATGAGCAGTTCTTC
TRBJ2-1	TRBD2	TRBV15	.	CATSSLAGDFYNEQFF	TGTGCCACCAGCAGTTTAGCGGGCGACTTTTACAATGAGCAGTTCTTC
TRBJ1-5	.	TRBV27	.	CASSPAFLGGPNQPQHF	TGTGCCAGCAGTCCGGCGTTCCTTGGGGGTCCCAATCAGCCCCAGCATTTT
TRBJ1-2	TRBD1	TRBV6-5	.	CASSRPQTGNYGYTF	TGTGCCAGCAGTAGGCCACAGACAGGGAACTATGGCTACACCTTC
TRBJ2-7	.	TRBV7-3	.	CASSTTWRDEQYF	TGTGCCAGCAGCACAACCTGGAGAGACGAGCAGTACTTC
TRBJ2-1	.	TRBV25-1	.	CASSPPRRSYNEQFF	TGTGCCAGCAGTCCCCCTCGGCGGTCCTACAATGAGCAGTTCTTC
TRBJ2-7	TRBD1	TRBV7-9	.	CASSTTQPNRGPYEQYF	TGTGCCAGCAGCACCACTCAACCGAACAGGGGGCCCTACGAGCAGTACTTC
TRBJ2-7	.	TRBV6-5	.	CASIKTGSYEQYF	TGTGCCAGCATTAAGACAGGTTCCTACGAGCAGTACTTC
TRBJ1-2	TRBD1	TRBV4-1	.	CASSQDPSSDREAYGYTF	TGCGCCAGCAGCCAAGATCCGAGCTCGGACAGGGAGGCCTATGGCTACACCTTC
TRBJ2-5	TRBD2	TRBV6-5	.	CASNQRGAVETQYF	TGTGCCAGCAACCAGCGGGGGGCGGTAGAGACCCAGTACTTC
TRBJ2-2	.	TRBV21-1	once	CASSVNYRGNTGELFF	TGTGCCAGCAGCGTTAACTACAGGGGGAACACCGGGGAGCTGTTTTTT
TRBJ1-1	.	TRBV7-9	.	CASNPGLAHTEAFF	TGTGCCAGCAACCCCGGCCTGGCGCACACTGAAGCTTTCTTT
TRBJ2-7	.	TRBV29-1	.	CSVEDGGRMGEQYF	TGCAGCGTTGAAGATGGGGGGCGAATGGGCGAGCAGTACTTC
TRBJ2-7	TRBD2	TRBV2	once	CASRVLAGPYEQYF	TGTGCCAGCAGGGTACTAGCGGGACCCTACGAGCAGTACTTC
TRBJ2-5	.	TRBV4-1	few	CASSPAELQETQYF	TGCGCCAGCAGCCCTGCGGAGCTCCAAGAGACCCAGTACTTC
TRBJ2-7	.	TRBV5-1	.	CASSLELGTHEQYF	TGCGCCAGCAGCCTCGAGTTGGGCACCCACGAGCAGTACTTC
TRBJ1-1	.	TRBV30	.	CAWEYTGNTEAFF	TGTGCCTGGGAATATACAGGGAACACTGAAGCTTTCTTT
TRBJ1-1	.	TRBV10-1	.	CASSEFQGDTEAFF	TGCGCCAGCAGTGAATTCCAGGGCGACACTGAAGCTTTCTTT
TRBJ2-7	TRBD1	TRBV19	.	CASSRTSGTGGPSSYEQYF	TGTGCCAGTAGTAGAACCTCCGGGACAGGGGGGCCTAGCTCCTACGAGCAGTACTTC
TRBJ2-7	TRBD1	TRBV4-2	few	CASSRTGVEQYF	TGTGCCAGCAGCCGCACAGGGGTCGAGCAGTACTTC
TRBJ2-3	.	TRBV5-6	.	CASSLEAGTWDTDTQYF	TGTGCCAGCAGCTTGGAGGCGGGGACTTGGGACACAGATACGCAGTATTTT
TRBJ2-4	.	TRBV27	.	CASTDRAKNIQYF	TGTGCCAGCACCGACAGGGCCAAAAACATTCAGTACTTC
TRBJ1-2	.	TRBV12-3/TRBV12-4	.	CATRTPRILGYTF	TGTGCCACCCGGACTCCCCGTATATTGGGGTACACCTTC
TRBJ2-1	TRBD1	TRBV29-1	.	CSVTTGTGSLQFF	TGCAGCGTAACCACCGGGACAGGGAGTCTACAGTTCTTC